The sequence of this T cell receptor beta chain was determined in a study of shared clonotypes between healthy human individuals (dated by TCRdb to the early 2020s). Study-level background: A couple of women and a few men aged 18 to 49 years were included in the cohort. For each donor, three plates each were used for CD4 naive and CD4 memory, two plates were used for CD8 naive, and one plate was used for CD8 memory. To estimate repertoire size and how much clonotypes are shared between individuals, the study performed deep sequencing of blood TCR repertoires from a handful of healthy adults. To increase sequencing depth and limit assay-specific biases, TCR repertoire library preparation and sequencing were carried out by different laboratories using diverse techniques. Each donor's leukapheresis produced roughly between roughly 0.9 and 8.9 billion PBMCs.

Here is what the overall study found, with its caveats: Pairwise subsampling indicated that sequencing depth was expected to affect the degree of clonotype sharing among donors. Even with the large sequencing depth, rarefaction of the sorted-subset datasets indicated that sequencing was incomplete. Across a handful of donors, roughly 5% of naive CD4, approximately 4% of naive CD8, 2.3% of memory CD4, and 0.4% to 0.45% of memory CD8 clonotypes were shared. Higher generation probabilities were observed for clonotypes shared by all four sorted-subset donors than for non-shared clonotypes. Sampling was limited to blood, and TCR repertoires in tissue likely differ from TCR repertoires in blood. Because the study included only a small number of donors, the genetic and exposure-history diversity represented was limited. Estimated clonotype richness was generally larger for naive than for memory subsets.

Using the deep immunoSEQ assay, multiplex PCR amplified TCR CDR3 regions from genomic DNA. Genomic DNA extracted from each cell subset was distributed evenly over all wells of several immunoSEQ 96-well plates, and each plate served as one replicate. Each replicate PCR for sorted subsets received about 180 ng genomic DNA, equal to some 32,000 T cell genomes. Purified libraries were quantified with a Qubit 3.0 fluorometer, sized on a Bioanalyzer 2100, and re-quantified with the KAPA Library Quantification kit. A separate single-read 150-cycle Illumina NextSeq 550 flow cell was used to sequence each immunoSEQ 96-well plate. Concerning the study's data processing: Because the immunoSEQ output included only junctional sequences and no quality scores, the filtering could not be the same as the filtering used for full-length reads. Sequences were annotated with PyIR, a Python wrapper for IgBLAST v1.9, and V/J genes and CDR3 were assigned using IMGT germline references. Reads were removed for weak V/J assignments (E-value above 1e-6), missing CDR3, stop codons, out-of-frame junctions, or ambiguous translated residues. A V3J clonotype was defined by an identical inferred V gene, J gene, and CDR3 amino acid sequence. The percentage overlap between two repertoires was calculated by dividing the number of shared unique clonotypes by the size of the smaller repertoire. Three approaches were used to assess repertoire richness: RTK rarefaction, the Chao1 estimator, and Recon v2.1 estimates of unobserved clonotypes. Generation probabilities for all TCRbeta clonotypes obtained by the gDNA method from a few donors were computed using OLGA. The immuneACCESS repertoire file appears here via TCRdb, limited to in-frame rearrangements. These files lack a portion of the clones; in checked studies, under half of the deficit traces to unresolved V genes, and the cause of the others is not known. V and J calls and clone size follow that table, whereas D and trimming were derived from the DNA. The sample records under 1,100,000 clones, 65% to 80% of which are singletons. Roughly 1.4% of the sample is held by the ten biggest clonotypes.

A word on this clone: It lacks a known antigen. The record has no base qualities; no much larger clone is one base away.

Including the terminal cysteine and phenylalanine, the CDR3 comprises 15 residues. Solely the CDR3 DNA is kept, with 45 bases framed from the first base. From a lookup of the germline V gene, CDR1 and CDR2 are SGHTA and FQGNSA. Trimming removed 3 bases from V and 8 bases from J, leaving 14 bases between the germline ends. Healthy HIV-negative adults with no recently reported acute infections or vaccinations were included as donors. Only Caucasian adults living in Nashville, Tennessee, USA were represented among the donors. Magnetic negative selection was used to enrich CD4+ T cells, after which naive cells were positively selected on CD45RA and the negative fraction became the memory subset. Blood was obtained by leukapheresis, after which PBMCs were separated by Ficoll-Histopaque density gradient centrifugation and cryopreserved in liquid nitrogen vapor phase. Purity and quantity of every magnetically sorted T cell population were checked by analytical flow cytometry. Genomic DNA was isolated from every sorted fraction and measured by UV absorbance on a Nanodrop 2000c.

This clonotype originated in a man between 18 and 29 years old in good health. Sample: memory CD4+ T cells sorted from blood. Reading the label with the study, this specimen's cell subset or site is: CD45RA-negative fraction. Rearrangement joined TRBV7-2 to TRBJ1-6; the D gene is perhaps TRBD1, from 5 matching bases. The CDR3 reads CASSFPRVGDSPLHF. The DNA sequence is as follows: TGTGCCAGCAGCTTTCCCAGGGTGGGCGATTCACCCCTCCACTTT.